This T cell receptor beta chain was captured by sequencing in a study of tumor and adjacent non-tumor tissue in lung cancer. On the study more broadly: Stage I to III disease affected approximately 11 men and 5 women aged about 30 to 76. About 4.17 million productive TCRbeta reads were obtained per sample on average.

RNA was extracted from bulk tissue without any cell sorting. This non-tumor lung sample came from over 3 cm beyond the tumor edge. The library came from three nested PCR rounds adapted from ARM-PCR protocols. TCRdb recomputed calls from the multiplex PCR reads with MiXCR, one row per CDR3 protein. Found here are 90,000 to 100,000 distinct CDR3 sequences, 75% to 90% of them singletons; the top ten hold roughly 29%. Study outcomes and limitations: Compared with tumor, normal lung showed significantly lower TCR diversity. Normal lung showed higher cumulative top 100 clone frequency than tumor.

The CDR3 extends over 19 amino acids. Trimming removed 1 base at V and 4 bases at J, with 23 bases between. CDR1 is MGHRA, CDR2 YSYEKL, per germline. This clonotype has ten or more counts. The target antigen is unknown. The rearrangement links TRBV4-1 to TRBJ2-1; D tentatively fits TRBD1 or TRBD2 (6 bases each). Sample: distant non-tumor lung tissue. This receptor was identified in a man aged 55 to 70 with small cell lung cancer. CDR3 in amino acids: CASSQVRGKGGTIYNEQFF. The CDR3 DNA is TGCGCCAGCAGCCAAGTTAGGGGGAAAGGCGGGACCATATACAATGAGCAGTTCTTC.